The 23 T cell receptor beta chains reported below all come from one sample, sequenced in a study of long-term antiretroviral therapy in people with HIV. Sequencing used immunoSEQ v3.0 at survey level. Clones were read by immunoSEQ multiplex PCR, and TCRdb kept only the in-frame ones, dropping some. The profile shows 9,000 to 10,000 clones, roughly 77% of them singletons. This material consisted of unsorted PBMCs, taken 0.7 years after starting antiretroviral therapy. Receptor source: a man aged 35-49 years with HIV.

The rearrangement joins TRBV5-6 to TRBJ2-7, with TRBD2 matching 7 bases. The V and J ends lost 1 base and 2 bases, in that order; junction bases with no gene match: 3. This CDR3 comprises 14 residues. Germline V lookup: CDR1 SGHDT, CDR2 YYEEEE. CDR3 in DNA: TGTGCCAGCAGCTTGAAGGGGAGGGCCTACGAGCAGTACTTC. Translating it yields CASSLKGRAYEQYF.

This rearrangement joins TRBV5-5 to TRBJ2-1; TRBD2 matches 7 bases. The CDR3 is 15 residues long. Trimming removed 2 bases from V and 0 bases from J; junction bases left unmatched: 2. Germline V gene lookup returns CDR1 SGHKS and CDR2 YYEKEE (reference sequence). The CDR3 nucleotides read TGTGCCAGCAGCTTTCTAGCGGTCTCCTACAATGAGCAGTTCTTC. This encodes CASSFLAVSYNEQFF.

This chain links TRBV29-1 with TRBJ1-3, with a weak D call TRBD1 (5 bases). With 0 bases removed from V and 8 bases from J, the gap between germline ends came to 17 bases. The V gene's germline CDR1 is SQVTM and CDR2 ANQGSEA. This CDR3 contains 15 residues. CDR3 sequence: CSVEDRGGHLDTIYF. The CDR3 nucleotides are TGCAGCGTTGAAGATCGAGGTGGACATTTGGACACCATATATTTT.

Only a few counts were recorded for this clone. The rearrangement links TRBV18 to TRBJ1-2; no clear D. V dropped 3 bases and J dropped 4 bases, with 12 bases sitting between them. Germline V gene sequence: CDR1 KGHSH, CDR2 LQKENI. There are 14 residues in the CDR3. CDR3 protein: CASSPGWGLYGYTF. The CDR3 nucleotides are TGTGCCAGCTCACCGGGTTGGGGTCTCTATGGCTACACCTTC.

This clone was observed a few times. V and J are TRBV13 and TRBJ1-1; the D is unclear. Trimming shortened V by 3 bases and J by 1 base, and 3 bases separated the two germline ends. CDR1 and CDR2 (germline): PRHDT, FYEKMQ (reference sequence). The CDR3 has 12 amino acids. The CDR3 nucleotides read TGTGCCAGCAGCTTTCCGAACACTGAAGCTTTCTTT. It translates to CASSFPNTEAFF. The full variable domain, in which reference TRBV13 and TRBJ1-1 provide the parts outside the CDR3, is AAGVIQSPRHLIKEKRETATLKCYPIPRHDTVYWYQQGPGQDPQFLISFYEKMQSDKGSIPDRFSAQQFSDYHSELNMSSLELGDSALYFCASSFPNTEAFFGQGTRLTVV.

The chain carries TRBV6-4 and TRBJ1-5; 7 nucleotides match TRBD1. V trimming: 8 bases; J trimming: 2 bases; junction bases outside the gene matches: 6. The CDR3 has 14 amino acids. The germline V gene encodes CDR1 MRHNA and CDR2 SNTAGT. The CDR3 coding sequence is TGTGCCAGCGGGAGACAGGGTGGCAATCAGCCCCAGCATTTT. Encoded protein: CASGRQGGNQPQHF.

The chain uses TRBV29-1 and TRBJ1-1; 7 bases align to TRBD1. Per the germline V gene, CDR1 is SQVTM and CDR2 is ANQGSEA. The junction had 4 bases not matched to a gene; V was cut back by 4 bases and J by 5 bases. The CDR3 runs 12 residues. The CDR3 protein is CSVAGQWTEAFF. For the CDR3, the DNA is TGCAGCGTTGCGGGACAGTGGACTGAAGCTTTCTTT.

The chain employs TRBV21-1 and TRBJ2-7; TRBD2, as called in the table, went unchecked against the DNA. TRBV21-1 is annotated as a pseudogene. The CDR3 consists of 13 residues. The CDR3 region is CASSKHGAYEQYF. The CDR3 bases are TGTGCCAGCAGCAAACACGGGGCCTACGAGCAGTACTTC.

This clone has a handful of counts. V usage is TRBV2 and J usage is TRBJ2-7; 10 positions match TRBD2. From germline, CDR1 is SNHLY and CDR2 FYNNEI. V shed 10 bases, J shed 3 bases, and the junction held 9 bases outside the gene matches. The CDR3 is made up of 14 amino acids. The CDR3 here is CAISLAGEDYEQYF. DNA for the CDR3: TGTGCCATATCTCTAGCGGGAGAAGACTACGAGCAGTACTTC.

The chain employs TRBV7-6 and TRBJ2-7; D is possibly TRBD2 (5 bases). The germline CDR1 and CDR2 sequences are SGHVS and FNYEAQ. V lost 4 bases, J lost 4 bases, and 17 bases lay in between. The CDR3 is 15 residues long. CDR3 bases: TGTGCCAGCAGCTCCCACCCCGAGGGCGGGTACGAGCAGTACTTC. This codes for CASSSHPEGGYEQYF.

The chain employs TRBV29-1 and TRBJ1-1; 8 nucleotides agree with TRBD1. Germline loops: CDR1 SQVTM, CDR2 ANQGSEA. The V gene end was trimmed by 4 bases and the J gene end by 4 bases; junction bases not matched to a gene: 8. This CDR3 has 14 residues. CDR3 region: CSVVGYTGGTEAFF. The CDR3 DNA reads as TGCAGCGTTGTGGGATACACAGGGGGCACTGAAGCTTTCTTT.

The J gene is TRBJ1-1, the V gene TRBV19; no clear D gene. Per the germline V gene, CDR1 is LNHDA and CDR2 is SQIVND (reference sequence). Trimming pared 1 base from V and 4 bases from J, leaving 7 bases between. This CDR3 comprises 13 residues. DNA for the CDR3: TGTGCCAGTAGTATAGTAGTGAGCACTGAAGCTTTCTTT. It is translated as CASSIVVSTEAFF.

This clone is labeled medium-sized. The J gene is TRBJ2-2, the V gene TRBV7-9, with D perhaps TRBD1 (5 bases). V was shortened by 3 bases and J by 6 bases, with 8 bases between the two germline ends. The germline V gene has CDR1 SEHNR and CDR2 FQNEAQ (reference sequence). The CDR3 is 13 amino acids. In nucleotides, the CDR3 is TGTGCCAGCAGCTTTCAGGGTTCCGGGGAGCTGTTTTTT. Its protein product is CASSFQGSGELFF.

The chain carries TRBV27 and TRBJ2-1, with 7 bases matching TRBD2. CDR1 is MNHEY, CDR2 SMNVEV, per germline (reference sequence). The V and J ends lost 4 bases and 10 bases, in that order; junction bases with no gene match: 7. CDR3 size: 13 residues. The CDR3 nucleotides read TGTGCCAGCAGTTCAACTAGCGAGGACGAGCAGTTCTTC. This encodes CASSSTSEDEQFF.

The rearrangement joins TRBV18 to TRBJ1-2, with D perhaps TRBD1 (5 bases). Germline V gene sequence: CDR1 KGHSH, CDR2 LQKENI. The CDR3 is 12 residues long. The V gene lost 0 bases and the J gene lost 11 bases, with 10 bases spanning the gap. CDR3 sequence: CASSPPKGPYTF. CDR3 sequence (DNA): TGTGCCAGCTCACCACCGAAGGGACCTTACACCTTC.

The count of this clone is one. V gene TRBV6-5 combines with J gene TRBJ1-1, with D perhaps matching TRBD1 (5 bases). The germline V gene encodes CDR1 MNHEY and CDR2 SVGAGI. Trimming removed 6 bases at V and 0 bases at J, with 14 bases between. This CDR3 contains 15 residues. The CDR3, as DNA: TGTGCCAGCAGACGATCCGGGACGGTGAACACTGAAGCTTTCTTT. It is translated as CASRRSGTVNTEAFF.

The V gene is TRBV7-9, the J gene TRBJ1-2; unclear D gene. Germline V CDR1 and CDR2: SEHNR, FQNEAQ (reference sequence). The V end lost 0 bases, the J end lost 2 bases, and 7 bases lay between the germline ends. This CDR3 has 14 amino acids. The CDR3 region is CASSLAIRNYGYTF. CDR3 coding DNA: TGTGCCAGCAGCTTAGCTATCAGGAACTATGGCTACACCTTC. The full variable domain, with the rest looked up from reference TRBV7-9 and TRBJ1-2, is DTGVSQNPRHKITKRGQNVTFRCDPISEHNRLYWYRQTLGQGPEFLTYFQNEAQLEKSRLLSDRFSAERPKGSFSTLEIQRTEQGDSAMYLCASSLAIRNYGYTFGSGTRLTVV.

V and J are TRBV27 and TRBJ1-5; no reliable D call. Germline CDR1 and CDR2: MNHEY and SMNVEV (reference sequence). This CDR3 contains 14 residues. Trimming removed 1 base from V and 2 bases from J, with 6 bases in between. The DNA for the CDR3 is TGTGCCAGCAGTTTATTGGGAGGCAATCAGCCCCAGCATTTT. Amino acid sequence: CASSLLGGNQPQHF.

V and J are TRBV7-2 and TRBJ2-5; no clear D gene. The CDR3 sequence is 13 residues long. Between the trimmed V and J ends, which lost 1 base and 5 bases, there was a span of 8 bases. From germline, CDR1 is SGHTA and CDR2 FQGNSA. This CDR3 reads CASSLDSSETQYF. The CDR3 DNA is TGTGCCAGCAGCTTAGATAGTAGCGAGACCCAGTACTTC.

The chain couples TRBV5-1 to TRBJ1-1; tentative D call: TRBD1 (5 bases). V was trimmed by 0 bases and J by 3 bases, leaving 12 bases between them. This CDR3 has 15 amino acids. CDR1 SGHRS and CDR2 YFSETQ come from the germline V gene. CDR3 protein: CASSLEGVPHTEAFF. The DNA of the CDR3 is TGCGCCAGCAGCTTGGAAGGGGTCCCCCACACTGAAGCTTTCTTT.

This clone was detected a few times. This chain connects TRBV14 to TRBJ2-7, with 7 nucleotides matching TRBD1. This CDR3 has 14 amino acids. The germline V gene encodes CDR1 SGHDN and CDR2 FVKESK. V was pared by 4 bases and J by 0 bases, with 3 bases of the junction left unmatched. The CDR3 DNA reads TGTGCCAGCAGCCCCTGGGACAGCTCCTACGAGCAGTACTTC. Protein: CASSPWDSSYEQYF. Drawing the rest from reference TRBV14 and TRBJ2-7, the complete variable domain is EAGVTQFPSHSVIEKGQTVTLRCDPISGHDNLYWYRRVMGKEIKFLLHFVKESKQDESGMPNNRFLAERTGGTYSTLKVQPAELEDSGVYFCASSPWDSSYEQYFGPGTRLTVT.

The chain uses TRBV19 and TRBJ1-1, with D uncertain. Between the trimmed V and J ends, which lost 5 bases and 5 bases, there was a span of 21 bases. Germline CDR1 reads LNHDA; CDR2 reads SQIVND (reference sequence). This CDR3 comprises 16 residues. The CDR3 DNA reads as TGTGCCAGTAGTGTCCCTCCGTCGCGGCCCGCGACTGAAGCTTTCTTT. This codes for CASSVPPSRPATEAFF.

The chain couples TRBV28 to TRBJ1-5, with D perhaps matching TRBD1 (6 bases). The germline V gene encodes CDR1 MDHEN and CDR2 SYDVKM. The V end lost 5 bases, the J end lost 5 bases, and 16 bases lay between the germline ends. The CDR3 has 15 amino acids. The CDR3 DNA reads TGTGCCAGCAGTCCCCCGGACAGAACCCATCAGCCCCAGCATTTT. This sequence encodes CASSPPDRTHQPQHF.